The 28 T cell receptor beta chains listed next were all sequenced from one sample in a study of metastatic and nonmetastatic thyroid tumors. TCRdb used MiXCR to call clones anew from the PCR reads. Of about 20,000 clones listed, roughly a sixth are singletons. All patients were treatment-naive before thyroid surgery. Sequencing was carried out using tumor tissue. The receptors come from a female donor with papillary thyroid cancer or a benign thyroid nodule (not recorded which). Some clones in this sample may be carry-over from other donors' samples.

This clone was detected ten times or more. In nucleotides, the CDR3 is TGTGCCAGCAGCTTGGGAGGGAACTCCTACGAGCAGTACTTC. Translating gives CASSLGGNSYEQYF. J is TRBJ2-7 and V is TRBV7-3, with TRBD2 matching 7 bases. The CDR3 consists of 14 residues. Germline CDR1 reads SGHTA; CDR2 reads FQGTGA. V was clipped by 3 bases and J by 0 bases; unmatched bases: 2.

This clone showed up just a few times. A much larger clone differs by one base, so this may be a read error. Other DNA sequences in the sample encode the same CDR3. The chain links TRBV29-1 to TRBJ2-1; 10 bases line up with TRBD1. Germline V gives CDR1 SQVTM, CDR2 ANQGSEA. The CDR3 is made up of 12 amino acids. CDR3 nucleotide sequence: TGTAGCTCCGGGACAGGGGTGAATGAGCAGTTCTTC. This translates into CSSGTGVNEQFF.

On this clone itself: A junction boundary mismatches the germline segment, possibly from a read error. The chain recombines TRBV5-1 with TRBJ1-1; a possible D gene is TRBD1 (5 bases). CDR3 size: 16 residues. Germline V gives CDR1 SGHRS, CDR2 YFSETQ. This CDR3 is CASILAGGAGNTEAFF. CDR3 bases: TGCGCCAGCATCTTGGCCGGGGGAGCTGGGAACACTGAAGCTTTCTTT. Full variable domain (outside the CDR3, taken from reference TRBV5-1 and TRBJ1-1): KAGVTQTPRYLIKTRGQQVTLSCSPISGHRSVSWYQQTPGQGLQFLFEYFSETQRNKGNFPGRFSGRQFSNSRSEMNVSTLELGDSALYLCASILAGGAGNTEAFFGQGTRLTVV.

This clone was detected many times. The chain has TRBV11-1 and TRBJ1-5; D not certain. The germline gives CDR1 SGHAT, CDR2 FQDESV (reference sequence). The CDR3 has 15 residues. V shed 5 bases and J shed 1 base, with 12 bases lying between them. The CDR3 coding sequence is TGTGCCAGCAGCCCCGACTCGACGAGCAATCAGCCCCAGCATTTT. Its translation: CASSPDSTSNQPQHF.

This clone was observed a few times. Compared with germline, one end of the junction differs, possibly owing to a read error. The chain links TRBV28 to TRBJ1-6; D perhaps matches TRBD1 (5 bases). The CDR3 totals 12 residues. CDR1 is MDHEN, CDR2 SYDVKM, per germline. The CDR3, as DNA: TGTGCGAGCACCCCCACGAGGGGACCCCTCCACTTT. This encodes CASTPTRGPLHF.

The sample holds many counts of this clone. The J gene is TRBJ1-3, the V gene TRBV6-1; D might be TRBD1 (5 bases). The CDR3 is 14 amino acids. V was pared by 7 bases and J by 0 bases, with 10 bases between. The germline V gene has CDR1 MNHNS and CDR2 SASEGT. The CDR3 here is CASMTGLSGNTIYF. CDR3 DNA: TGTGCCAGCATGACGGGACTCTCTGGAAACACCATATATTTT.

This clone was recorded at least ten times. The sample has other DNA sequences that encode this CDR3 too. This chain connects TRBV9 to TRBJ2-5; D may be TRBD1 or TRBD2 (5 bases each). Germline lookup yields CDR1 SGDLS and CDR2 YYNGEE. CDR3 length: 16 amino acids. Trimming shortened V by 6 bases and J by 4 bases, and 22 bases separated the two germline ends. The CDR3 protein is CASNPGRLSEGETQYF. In DNA, the CDR3 is TGTGCCAGCAACCCGGGGCGGTTAAGCGAAGGAGAGACCCAGTACTTC. Filled out from reference TRBV9 and TRBJ2-5, the complete variable domain reads DSGVTQTPKHLITATGQRVTLRCSPRSGDLSVYWYQQSLDQGLQFLIQYYNGEERAKGNILERFSAQQFPDLHSELNLSSLELGDSALYFCASNPGRLSEGETQYFGPGTRLLVL.

This chain joins TRBV5-1 and TRBJ2-7, with unresolved D. CDR1 and CDR2 (germline): SGHRS, YFSETQ. V was trimmed by 4 bases and J by 1 base, leaving 18 bases between them. The CDR3 has 16 residues. In DNA form, the CDR3 reads TGCGCCAGCAGCCCGGGCGACACTTTCAGATCCTACGAGCAGTACTTC. Encoded protein: CASSPGDTFRSYEQYF.

By share of the sample, this clone is medium-sized. Other DNA sequences of this sample code for an identical CDR3. This chain uses TRBV6-1 with TRBJ1-6, with D possibly matching TRBD1 (6 bases). The germline V and J ends were trimmed by 11 bases and 7 bases, with 12 bases remaining between them. This CDR3 is 12 amino acids long. Germline V lookup: CDR1 MNHNS, CDR2 SASEGT. The DNA for the CDR3 is TGTGCCGGGCGGACAGCCAATTCACCCCTCCACTTT. Protein: CAGRTANSPLHF.

In its sample, this clone ranks as medium-sized. The chain links TRBV12-3 or TRBV12-4 to TRBJ2-7, with a tentative D call TRBD2 (7 bases). This CDR3 is built from 14 residues. Trimming took off 0 bases at V and 7 bases at J, with 13 bases between the two ends. CDR3 residues: CASSLAGGPGEQYF. CDR3 in DNA: TGTGCCAGCAGTTTAGCGGGGGGGCCAGGGGAGCAGTACTTC.

Relative to its sample, this clone is medium-sized. The V call is TRBV15, the J call TRBJ1-2; a possible D gene is TRBD1 (6 bases). CDR3 length: 12 residues. Germline V gene data show CDR1 as LNHNV and CDR2 as YYDKDF (reference sequence). The V end was cut by 3 bases, the J end by 4 bases, with 6 bases between. The CDR3 reads CATSRDSYGYTF. In DNA form, the CDR3 reads TGTGCCACCAGCAGGGACAGCTATGGCTACACCTTC.

Note on this clone: Its ends do not fully match the called genes, so a read error is possible. This chain joins TRBV29-1 and TRBJ2-3, with D perhaps assigned TRBD1 or TRBD2 (5 bases each). The CDR3 is made up of 16 amino acids. CDR1 is SQVTM and CDR2 is ANQGSEA in the germline V gene. CDR3 bases: TGCAGCGTTGAGGGGGAACGGGAACCGGACACAGATACGAAGTATTTT. Its translation is CSVEGEREPDTDTKYF.

The table lists this clone with a count of one. This rearrangement joins TRBV19 to TRBJ1-5, with D possibly matching TRBD1 (5 bases). The V and J ends lost 8 bases and 6 bases respectively, with 23 bases between them. The CDR3 is 16 residues long. From germline, CDR1 is LNHDA and CDR2 SQIVND (reference sequence). CDR3 sequence: CASLQGAAGQCQPQHF. DNA for the CDR3: TGTGCCAGTCTACAAGGGGCAGCGGGTCAATGTCAGCCCCAGCATTTT.

This clone was recorded at least ten times. The rearrangement uses TRBV20-1 and TRBJ1-1; a possible D gene is TRBD1 (5 bases). Looked up from germline, CDR1 is DFQATT and CDR2 is SNEGSKA (reference sequence). Deletions cut 7 bases from V and 4 bases from J, with 16 bases between. The length of the CDR3 is 13 residues. CDR3 residues: CSVDSPRSTEAFF. CDR3 nucleotides: TGCAGTGTAGACAGCCCCCGGAGCACTGAAGCTTTCTTT.

This clone has more than one count but fewer than ten. The chain's CDR3 is CATSDIRENTGELFF. CDR3 DNA: TGTGCCACCAGTGATATCAGGGAGAACACCGGGGAGCTGTTTTTT. The chain joins TRBV24-1 to TRBJ2-2, with D perhaps TRBD1 (5 bases). The germline CDR1 and CDR2 sequences are KGHDR and SFDVKD. CDR3 length: 15 amino acids. The V gene lost 3 bases and the J gene lost 1 base, with 8 bases spanning the gap.

This clone showed up many times. The J gene is TRBJ2-7, the V gene TRBV20-1; 8 bases fit TRBD2. With V trimmed by 5 bases and J by 3 bases, 9 bases remained unmatched. The CDR3 extends over 14 amino acids. Germline-derived CDR1 and CDR2 are DFQATT and SNEGSKA (reference sequence). The CDR3 bases are TGCAGTGCTCCCGGGACTAGAGGGGACTACGAGCAGTACTTC. This gives the protein CSAPGTRGDYEQYF.

This clone was seen repeatedly, ten times or more. This chain uses TRBV20-1 with TRBJ2-1; 9 bases map to TRBD2. CDR3 size: 14 residues. Germline lookup yields CDR1 DFQATT and CDR2 SNEGSKA (reference sequence). The V segment lost 6 bases and the J segment 10 bases; nucleotides outside the gene matches: 13. The CDR3 nucleotides are TGCAGTGCCACGACGGGACTAGCTTTTGGGGAGCAGTTCTTC. Translating gives CSATTGLAFGEQFF.

The chain has TRBV5-4 and TRBJ2-7; D unresolved. Looked up from germline, CDR1 is SGHNT and CDR2 is YYREEE (reference sequence). CDR3 size: 12 residues. V was shortened by 0 bases and J by 12 bases, with 13 bases between the two germline ends. CDR3 amino acids: CASSLGVSAMYF. The CDR3, as DNA: TGTGCCAGCAGCTTGGGCGTCTCAGCGATGTACTTC.

This clone was observed many times. The J gene is TRBJ2-5, the V gene TRBV4-1; TRBD2 aligns across 8 bases. Looked up from germline, CDR1 is MGHRA and CDR2 is YSYEKL. The CDR3 extends over 14 amino acids. The trim removed 1 base at V and 5 bases at J, leaving 3 bases unmatched. CDR3 in DNA: TGCGCCAGCAGCCAAGGGGGGACTAGGGAGACCCAGTACTTC. This codes for CASSQGGTRETQYF.

A remark on this clone: A much larger clone is a single base away; this may be a read error. The same CDR3 also results from other DNA sequences found in this sample. The V gene is TRBV19, the J gene TRBJ2-5, with D possibly matching TRBD1 (6 bases). The germline CDR1 and CDR2 sequences are LNHDA and SQIVND (reference sequence). Trimming removed 6 bases from V and 4 bases from J, with 18 bases in between. The CDR3 covers 15 residues. The CDR3 spells CASSVTGNLRETQYF. Here the CDR3 DNA reads TGTGCCAGTAGCGTGACAGGTAATCTCCGAGAGACCCAGTACTTC.

This clone showed up just a few times. This chain connects TRBV28 to TRBJ2-7; D might be TRBD2 (6 bases). CDR1 is MDHEN and CDR2 is SYDVKM in the germline V gene. The CDR3 runs to 15 residues. V was pared by 5 bases and J by 2 bases, with 16 bases between. This CDR3 is CASSGPSASTYEQYF. The CDR3 region has the DNA TGTGCCAGCAGTGGCCCTAGCGCGTCTACCTACGAGCAGTACTTC.

This clone was seen only a few times. Just one base apart from a much larger clone, this may be a read error. This chain joins TRBV10-3 and TRBJ2-7; the match to TRBD2 covers 9 bases. Germline CDR1 ENHRY, CDR2 SYGVKD. The CDR3 extends over 14 amino acids. CDR3: CTISDKRGVLEQYF. DNA for the CDR3: TGTACCATCAGTGACAAGCGGGGGGTCCTCGAGCAGTACTTC.

A remark on this clone: As the CDR3 is not closed by the conserved phenylalanine or tryptophan, this likely results from a read error. V usage is TRBV7-9 and J usage is TRBJ1-2; unclear D gene. The CDR3 runs to 15 residues. Trimming shortened V by 1 base and J by 5 bases, and 14 bases separated the two germline ends. CDR1 is SEHNR, CDR2 FQNEAQ, per germline (reference sequence). The CDR3 region is CASSLELAVHYGYTL. The CDR3 coding sequence is TGTGCCAGCAGCTTAGAATTGGCAGTGCATTATGGCTACACCCTC.

This clone came up many times. The chain couples TRBV28 to TRBJ2-2, with D unresolved. Germline lookup yields CDR1 MDHEN and CDR2 SYDVKM. V was trimmed by 2 bases and J by 6 bases, leaving 7 bases between them. This CDR3 has 13 residues. In DNA, the CDR3 is TGTGCCAGCAGTTTAACCGGGCCCGGGGAGCTGTTTTTT. This encodes CASSLTGPGELFF. Supplemented by reference TRBV28 and TRBJ2-2, the full variable domain reads DVKVTQSSRYLVKRTGEKVFLECVQDMDHENMFWYRQDPGLGLRLIYFSYDVKMKEKGDIPEGYSVSREKKERFSLILESASTNQTSMYLCASSLTGPGELFFGEGSRLTVL.

This clone was recorded at least ten times. V is TRBV19 and J is TRBJ1-4, with D unclear. The CDR3 has 16 residues. V lost 6 bases, J lost 5 bases, and 19 bases lay in between. Germline CDR1 reads LNHDA; CDR2 reads SQIVND (reference sequence). The CDR3 here is CASSTSERRANEKLFF. The CDR3 DNA reads as TGTGCCAGTAGCACCAGCGAGAGGAGGGCAAATGAAAAACTGTTTTTT.

This rearrangement joins TRBV12-3 or TRBV12-4 to TRBJ1-2; TRBD1 matches 8 bases. The V gene end was trimmed by 1 base and the J gene end by 5 bases; junction bases not matched to a gene: 9. This CDR3 contains 16 residues. The CDR3 coding sequence is TGTGCCAGCAGTTTAGATCCAGGGGGCATATCTTATGGCTACACCTTC. This gives the protein CASSLDPGGISYGYTF.

This clone turned up a few times. Being one base from a much bigger clone, this may be a read error. The V and J genes are TRBV16 and TRBJ1-5, with D maybe TRBD1 (6 bases). CDR3 length equals 17 residues. The germline gives CDR1 KGHSY, CDR2 FQNENV. V lost 0 bases, J lost 0 bases, and 12 bases lay in between. DNA for the CDR3: TGTGCCAGCAGCCAATCAGGGGGGGGGCCTAGCAATCAGCCCCAGCATTTT. Residues: CASSQSGGGPSNQPQHF.

This clone appeared many times. The chain has TRBV27 and TRBJ2-5; D may be TRBD2 (6 bases). The germline V and J ends were trimmed by 2 bases and 4 bases, with 14 bases remaining between them. This CDR3 region has 15 residues. CDR1 and CDR2 (germline): MNHEY, SMNVEV (reference sequence). The CDR3 reads CASSLRRALGETQYF. The CDR3 region has the DNA TGTGCCAGCAGTTTAAGGAGGGCCCTTGGAGAGACCCAGTACTTC.